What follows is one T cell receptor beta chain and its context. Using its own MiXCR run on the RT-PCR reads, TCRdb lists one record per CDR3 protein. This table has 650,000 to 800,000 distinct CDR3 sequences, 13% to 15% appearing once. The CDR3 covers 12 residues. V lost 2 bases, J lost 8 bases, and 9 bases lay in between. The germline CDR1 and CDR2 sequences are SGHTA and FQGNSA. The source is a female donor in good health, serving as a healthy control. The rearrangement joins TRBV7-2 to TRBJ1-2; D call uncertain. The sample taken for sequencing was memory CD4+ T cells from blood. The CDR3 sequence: CASSLYPGGYTF. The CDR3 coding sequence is TGTGCCAGCAGCTTATATCCAGGCGGCTACACCTTC.